This passage covers 10 T cell receptor beta chains from one sample sequenced in a study of blood T cell repertoires in COVID-19. The repertoire was sequenced with immunoSEQ multiplex PCR; TCRdb's copy has only in-frame clones and lacks some. The sample shows 80,000 to 100,000 clones, 90% to 95% of them seen only once. Sequenced: peripheral blood. Source of these receptors: a human donor with active COVID-19. The donor label of this sample is uncertain.

The chain couples TRBV5-1 to TRBJ1-2; the D is unclear. Germline CDR1 SGHRS, CDR2 YFSETQ. Trimming cost V 0 bases and J 2 bases, with 20 bases left between them. The CDR3 has 18 amino acids. The CDR3 DNA sequence: TGCGCCAGCAGCTTGGGGGTCGGGAACCTGGTTAAGAACTATGGCTACACCTTC. It yields the protein CASSLGVGNLVKNYGYTF.

The J gene is TRBJ1-1, the V gene TRBV19, with a tentative D call TRBD1 (6 bases). Trimming pared 9 bases from V and 5 bases from J, leaving 10 bases between. The CDR3 length is 11 residues. Germline V gives CDR1 LNHDA, CDR2 SQIVND (reference sequence). CDR3 amino acids: CASWGRTEAFF. In nucleotides, the CDR3 is TGTGCCAGCTGGGGGCGAACTGAAGCTTTCTTT.

The chain links TRBV7-6 to TRBJ2-3; the match to TRBD1 covers 7 bases. The CDR3 consists of 15 residues. V dropped 2 bases and J dropped 1; count of bases not matched to a gene: 3. The germline V gene encodes CDR1 SGHVS and CDR2 FNYEAQ. The CDR3 sequence is CASSLRQGGTDTQYF. The CDR3 coding sequence is TGTGCCAGCAGCTTACGTCAGGGGGGCACAGATACGCAGTATTTT.

The table lists this clone with a count of one. This chain links TRBV10-3 with TRBJ2-1; D ambiguous. Germline V CDR1 and CDR2: ENHRY, SYGVKD. The V end was cut by 3 bases, the J end by 8 bases, with 11 bases between. The CDR3 has 13 amino acids. The CDR3 loop reads CAISEQPGHEQFF. Written as DNA, the CDR3 is TGTGCCATCAGTGAACAGCCTGGCCATGAGCAGTTCTTC.

The V gene is TRBV6-6, the J gene TRBJ2-4; a weak D match, TRBD2 (5 bases). The CDR3 extends over 15 amino acids. Trimming shortened V by 0 bases and J by 3 bases, and 9 bases separated the two germline ends. Looked up from germline, CDR1 is MNHNY and CDR2 is SVGAGI (reference sequence). The CDR3 sequence: CASSYSTEDKNIQYF. In DNA form, the CDR3 reads TGTGCCAGCAGTTACTCCACGGAGGACAAAAACATTCAGTACTTC.

The chain joins TRBV19 to TRBJ2-5; 7 positions agree with TRBD1. Germline assignment: CDR1 LNHDA and CDR2 SQIVND (reference sequence). V lost 5 bases, J lost 5 bases, and 8 bases stayed unmatched. CDR3 size: 14 residues. CDR3 sequence reads: CASSYTGVGETQYF. The CDR3 coding sequence is TGTGCCAGTAGTTACACAGGGGTGGGGGAGACCCAGTACTTC.

This sequence joins TRBV7-3 and TRBJ2-2; TRBD2 is a possible D gene (6 bases). V lost 5 bases and J lost 4, with 17 bases in between. The CDR3 has 16 amino acids. Germline V gives CDR1 SGHTA, CDR2 FQGTGA. CDR3 sequence: CASSPKRAGSTGELFF. In nucleotides, the CDR3 is TGTGCCAGCAGCCCTAAGAGGGCGGGGAGCACCGGGGAGCTGTTTTTT.

The chain links TRBV13 to TRBJ2-2; possible D gene TRBD1, 7 bases. The CDR3 spans 16 residues. Germline V lookup: CDR1 PRHDT, CDR2 FYEKMQ (reference sequence). V lost 5 bases, J lost 1 base, and 14 bases lay in between. The CDR3 coding sequence is TGTGCCAGCAGCCCAACGCAGGGGGGGAACACCGGGGAGCTGTTTTTT. Its translation: CASSPTQGGNTGELFF.

The CDR3 DNA sequence: TGTGCCAGCTCACTACAACCCGACAGGTTCGGCTACACCTTC. Protein: CASSLQPDRFGYTF. The chain joins TRBV18 to TRBJ1-2, with D perhaps matching TRBD1 (6 bases). Trimming removed 4 bases at V and 8 bases at J, with 17 bases between. Germline V CDR1 and CDR2: KGHSH, LQKENI. The CDR3 spans 14 residues.

This sequence joins TRBV11-2 and TRBJ1-1; D not resolved. Germline values: CDR1 SGHAT, CDR2 FQNNGV. This CDR3 is built from 14 residues. The germline V and J ends were trimmed by 5 bases and 2 bases, with 12 bases remaining between them. CDR3 loop: CASSPPGDNTEAFF. CDR3 nucleotides: TGTGCCAGCAGCCCCCCGGGAGATAACACTGAAGCTTTCTTT.